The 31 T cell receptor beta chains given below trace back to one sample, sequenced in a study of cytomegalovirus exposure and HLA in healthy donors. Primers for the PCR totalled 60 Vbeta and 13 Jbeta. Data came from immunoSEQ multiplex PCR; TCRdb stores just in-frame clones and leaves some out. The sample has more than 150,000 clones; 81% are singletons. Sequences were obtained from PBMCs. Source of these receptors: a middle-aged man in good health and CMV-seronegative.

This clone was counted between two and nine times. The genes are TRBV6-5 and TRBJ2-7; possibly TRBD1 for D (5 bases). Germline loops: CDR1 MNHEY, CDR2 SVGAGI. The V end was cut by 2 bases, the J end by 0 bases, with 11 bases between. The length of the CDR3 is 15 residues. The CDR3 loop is CASSYPRGHSYEQYF. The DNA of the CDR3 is TGTGCCAGCAGTTACCCCCGAGGACACTCCTACGAGCAGTACTTC.

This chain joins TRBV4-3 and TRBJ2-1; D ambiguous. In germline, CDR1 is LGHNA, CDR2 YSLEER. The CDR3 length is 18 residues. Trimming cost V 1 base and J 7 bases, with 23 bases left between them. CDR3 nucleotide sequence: TGCGCCAGCAGCCAAGCCCCCGCCGGCGGTCCTTTCAGTAATGAGCAGTTCTTC. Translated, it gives CASSQAPAGGPFSNEQFF.

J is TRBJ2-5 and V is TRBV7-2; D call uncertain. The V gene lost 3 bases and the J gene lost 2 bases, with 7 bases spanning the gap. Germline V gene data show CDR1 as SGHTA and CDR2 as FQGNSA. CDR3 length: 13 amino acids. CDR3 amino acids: CASSFYFQETQYF. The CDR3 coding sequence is TGTGCCAGCAGCTTTTACTTTCAAGAGACCCAGTACTTC.

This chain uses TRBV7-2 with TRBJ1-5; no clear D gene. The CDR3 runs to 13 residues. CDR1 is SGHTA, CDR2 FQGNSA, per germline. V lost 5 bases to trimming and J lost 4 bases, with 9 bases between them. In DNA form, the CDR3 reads TGTGCCAGCAGCGCCCTAGAGAATCAGCCCCAGCATTTT. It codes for CASSALENQPQHF.

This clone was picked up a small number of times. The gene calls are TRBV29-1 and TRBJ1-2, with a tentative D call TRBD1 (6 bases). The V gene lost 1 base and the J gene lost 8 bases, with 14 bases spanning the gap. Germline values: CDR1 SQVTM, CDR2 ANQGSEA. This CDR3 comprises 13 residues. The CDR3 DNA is TGCAGCGTTGAAGTTGGGGGGGCGGGGGGCTACACCTTC. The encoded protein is CSVEVGGAGGYTF.

The CDR3 region has the DNA TGCGCCAGCAGCACCGCAGGCGACACCGGGGAGCTGTTTTTT. Amino acid sequence: CASSTAGDTGELFF. V usage is TRBV5-1 and J usage is TRBJ2-2; unclear D gene. V lost 4 bases and J 3 bases, leaving 10 bases between the germline ends. The CDR3 runs to 14 residues. Germline CDR1 is SGHRS and CDR2 is YFSETQ.

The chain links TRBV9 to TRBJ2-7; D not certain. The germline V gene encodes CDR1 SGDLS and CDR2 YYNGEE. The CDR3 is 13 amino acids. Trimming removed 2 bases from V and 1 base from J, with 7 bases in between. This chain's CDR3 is CASSVSPSYEQYF. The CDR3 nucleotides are TGTGCCAGCAGCGTTTCCCCGTCCTACGAGCAGTACTTC.

The DNA of the CDR3 is TGTGCCAGTAGTATTACAGGGGTGCGGAACACTGAAGCTTTCTTT. Translating it yields CASSITGVRNTEAFF. The genes are TRBV19 and TRBJ1-1; TRBD1 agrees at 7 bases. Germline V gene sequence: CDR1 LNHDA, CDR2 SQIVND (reference sequence). The CDR3 runs to 15 residues. Trimming cost V 3 bases and J 1 base; bases outside gene matches: 5.

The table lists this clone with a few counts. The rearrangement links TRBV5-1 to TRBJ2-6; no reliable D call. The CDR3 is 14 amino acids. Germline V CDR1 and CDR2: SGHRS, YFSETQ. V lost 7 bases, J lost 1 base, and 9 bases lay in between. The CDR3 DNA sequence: TGCGCCAGCGGTTCAGATTCTGGGGCCAACGTCCTGACTTTC. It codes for CASGSDSGANVLTF.

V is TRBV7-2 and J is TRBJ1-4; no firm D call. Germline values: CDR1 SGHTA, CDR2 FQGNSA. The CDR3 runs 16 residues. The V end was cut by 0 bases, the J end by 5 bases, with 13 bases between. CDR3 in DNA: TGTGCCAGCAGCTTAGCGCCGAGCGCCTACAATGAAAAACTGTTTTTT. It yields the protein CASSLAPSAYNEKLFF.

CDR3 nucleotide sequence: TGTGCCAGCAGCCAAGGCCGACAGACTTACGAGCAGTACTTC. Its translation is CASSQGRQTYEQYF. The J gene is TRBJ2-7, the V gene TRBV14; D perhaps matches TRBD1 (5 bases). Trimming took off 1 base at V and 4 bases at J, with 11 bases between the two ends. Germline loops: CDR1 SGHDN, CDR2 FVKESK. This CDR3 spans 14 amino acids.

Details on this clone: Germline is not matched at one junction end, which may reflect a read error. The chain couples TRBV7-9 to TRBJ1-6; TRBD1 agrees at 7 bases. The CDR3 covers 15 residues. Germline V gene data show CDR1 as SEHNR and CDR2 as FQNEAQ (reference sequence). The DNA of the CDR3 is TGTTCCAGCAGCCCCTCTGGGACAGCAAGCTCACCCCTCCACTTT. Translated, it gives CSSSPSGTASSPLHF.

CDR3 nucleotide sequence: TGCGCCAGCAGCTTACAGGGAATGCCGAACACTGAAGCTTTCTTT. This codes for CASSLQGMPNTEAFF. V gene TRBV5-1 combines with J gene TRBJ1-1; perhaps TRBD1 as D (6 bases). V was cut by 2 bases and J by 1 base, with 12 bases left in between. Germline values: CDR1 SGHRS, CDR2 YFSETQ. This CDR3 contains 15 residues.

As DNA, the CDR3 is TGTGCCAGCAGCCCCTCCCGGGACTTTCCCTACGAGCAGTACTTC. This codes for CASSPSRDFPYEQYF. The chain carries TRBV9 and TRBJ2-7; perhaps TRBD2 as D (6 bases). This CDR3 is 15 amino acids long. CDR1 SGDLS and CDR2 YYNGEE come from the germline V gene. Between the trimmed V and J ends, which lost 4 bases and 2 bases, there was a span of 16 bases.

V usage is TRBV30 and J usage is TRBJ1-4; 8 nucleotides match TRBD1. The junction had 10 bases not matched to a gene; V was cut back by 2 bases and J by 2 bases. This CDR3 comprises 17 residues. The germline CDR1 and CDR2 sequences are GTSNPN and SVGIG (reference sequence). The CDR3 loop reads CAWSSGQGSSTNEKLFF. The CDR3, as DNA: TGTGCCTGGAGTTCTGGACAGGGTAGTTCGACTAATGAAAAACTGTTTTTT.

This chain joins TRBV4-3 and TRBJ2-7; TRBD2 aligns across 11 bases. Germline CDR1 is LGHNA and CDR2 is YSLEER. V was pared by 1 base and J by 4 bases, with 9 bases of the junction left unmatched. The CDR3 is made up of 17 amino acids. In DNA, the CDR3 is TGCGCCAGCAGCCAAGGGGTAGCGGGGGGGGGTTTATACGAGCAGTACTTC. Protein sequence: CASSQGVAGGGLYEQYF.

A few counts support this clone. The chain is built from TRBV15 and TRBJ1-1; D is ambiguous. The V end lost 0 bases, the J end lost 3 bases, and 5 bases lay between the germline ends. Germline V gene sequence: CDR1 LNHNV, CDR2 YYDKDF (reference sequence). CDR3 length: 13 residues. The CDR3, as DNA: TGTGCCACCAGCAGAGAAGAGTACACTGAAGCTTTCTTT. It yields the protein CATSREEYTEAFF.

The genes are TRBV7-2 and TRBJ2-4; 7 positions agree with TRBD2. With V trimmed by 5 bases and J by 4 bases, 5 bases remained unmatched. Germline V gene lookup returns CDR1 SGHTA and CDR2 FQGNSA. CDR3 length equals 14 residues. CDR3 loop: CASSSTAGKNIQYF. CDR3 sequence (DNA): TGTGCCAGCAGCAGCACAGCGGGGAAAAACATTCAGTACTTC.

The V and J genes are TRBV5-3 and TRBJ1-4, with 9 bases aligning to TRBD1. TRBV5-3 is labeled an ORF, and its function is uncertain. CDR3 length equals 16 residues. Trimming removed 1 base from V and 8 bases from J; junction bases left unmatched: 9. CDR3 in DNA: TGTGCCAGAAGCTTGATTGCCGGGACAGGGCCGGAAAAACTGTTTTTT. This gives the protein CARSLIAGTGPEKLFF.

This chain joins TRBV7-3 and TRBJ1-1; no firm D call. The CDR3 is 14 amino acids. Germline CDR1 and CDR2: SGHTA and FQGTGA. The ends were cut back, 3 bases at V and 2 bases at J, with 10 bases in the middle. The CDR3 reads CASSFSGSNTEAFF. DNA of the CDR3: TGTGCCAGCAGCTTCTCGGGAAGCAACACTGAAGCTTTCTTT.

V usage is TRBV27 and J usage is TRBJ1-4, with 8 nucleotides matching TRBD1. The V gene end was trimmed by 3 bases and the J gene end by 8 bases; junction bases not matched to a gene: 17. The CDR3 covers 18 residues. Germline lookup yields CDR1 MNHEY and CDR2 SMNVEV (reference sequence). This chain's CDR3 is CASSFSAGPTGEEEKLFF. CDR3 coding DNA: TGTGCCAGCAGTTTCTCCGCCGGACCGACAGGGGAGGAAGAAAAACTGTTTTTT.

CDR3 sequence (DNA): TGTGCCAGCAGCCCCACCAGCGCGGACGAGCAGTACTTC. Protein product: CASSPTSADEQYF. The chain combines TRBV9 with TRBJ2-7; D is undetermined. Germline V lookup: CDR1 SGDLS, CDR2 YYNGEE. CDR3 length equals 13 residues. Trimming shortened V by 4 bases and J by 5 bases, and 13 bases separated the two germline ends.

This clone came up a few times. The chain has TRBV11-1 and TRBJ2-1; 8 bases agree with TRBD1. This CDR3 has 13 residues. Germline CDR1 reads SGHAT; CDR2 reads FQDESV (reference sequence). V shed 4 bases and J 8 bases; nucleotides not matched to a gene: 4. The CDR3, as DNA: TGTGCCAGCAGCTCGACAGGGGTTGATGAGCAGTTCTTC. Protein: CASSSTGVDEQFF.

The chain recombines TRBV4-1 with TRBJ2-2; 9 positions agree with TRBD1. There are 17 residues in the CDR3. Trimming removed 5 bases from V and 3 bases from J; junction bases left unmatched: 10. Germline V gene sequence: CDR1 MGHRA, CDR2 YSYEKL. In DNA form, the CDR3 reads TGCGCCAGCAGCACCCAACAGGGGGCAAGGGACACCGGGGAGCTGTTTTTT. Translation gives CASSTQQGARDTGELFF.

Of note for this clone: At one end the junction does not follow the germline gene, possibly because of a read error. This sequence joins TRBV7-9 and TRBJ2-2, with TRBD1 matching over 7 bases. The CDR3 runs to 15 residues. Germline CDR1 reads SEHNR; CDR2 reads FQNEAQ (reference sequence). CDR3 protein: CSSSSYRGRTGELFF. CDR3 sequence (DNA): TGTTCCAGCAGCTCTTACAGGGGACGCACCGGGGAGCTGTTTTTT.

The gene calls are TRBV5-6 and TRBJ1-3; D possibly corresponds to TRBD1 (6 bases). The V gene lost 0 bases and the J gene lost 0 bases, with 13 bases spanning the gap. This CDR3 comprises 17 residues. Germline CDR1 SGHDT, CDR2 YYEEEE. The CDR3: CASSLGGRAPSGNTIYF. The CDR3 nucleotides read TGTGCCAGCAGCTTGGGGGGGCGCGCGCCCTCTGGAAACACCATATATTTT.

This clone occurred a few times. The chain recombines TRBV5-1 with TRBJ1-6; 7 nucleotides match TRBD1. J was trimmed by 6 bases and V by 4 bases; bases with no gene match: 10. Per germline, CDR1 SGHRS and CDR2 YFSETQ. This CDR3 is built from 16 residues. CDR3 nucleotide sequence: TGCGCCAGCAGCCCGCGGGCAGGGGGAGTTAATTCACCCCTCCACTTT. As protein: CASSPRAGGVNSPLHF.

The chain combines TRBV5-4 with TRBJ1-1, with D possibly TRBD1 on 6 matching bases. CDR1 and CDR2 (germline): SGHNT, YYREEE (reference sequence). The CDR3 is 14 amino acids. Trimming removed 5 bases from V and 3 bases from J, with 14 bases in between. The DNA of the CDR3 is TGTGCCAGCAGTCCACAGGGTTCAGACACTGAAGCTTTCTTT. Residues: CASSPQGSDTEAFF.

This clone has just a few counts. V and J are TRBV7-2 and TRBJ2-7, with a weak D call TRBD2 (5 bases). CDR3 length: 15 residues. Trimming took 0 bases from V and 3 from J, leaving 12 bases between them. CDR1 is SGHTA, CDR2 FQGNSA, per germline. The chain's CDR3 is CASSLARTEGYEQYF. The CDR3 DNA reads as TGTGCCAGCAGCTTAGCCCGAACAGAGGGCTACGAGCAGTACTTC.

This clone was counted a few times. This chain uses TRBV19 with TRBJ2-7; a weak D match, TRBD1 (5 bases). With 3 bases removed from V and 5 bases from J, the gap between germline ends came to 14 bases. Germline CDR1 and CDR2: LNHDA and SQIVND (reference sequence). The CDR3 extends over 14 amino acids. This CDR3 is CASSITGSRNEQYF. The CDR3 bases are TGTGCCAGTAGTATTACAGGCTCTAGGAACGAGCAGTACTTC.

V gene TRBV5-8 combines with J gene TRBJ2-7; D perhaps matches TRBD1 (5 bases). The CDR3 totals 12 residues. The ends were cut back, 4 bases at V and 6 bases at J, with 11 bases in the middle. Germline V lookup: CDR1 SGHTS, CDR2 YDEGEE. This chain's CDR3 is CASSPRVSEQYF. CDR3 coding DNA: TGTGCCAGCAGCCCCAGGGTTAGCGAGCAGTACTTC.